Listed here are 13 T cell receptor beta chains from one sample, sequenced in a study of cytomegalovirus exposure and HLA in healthy donors. The PCR contained 60 Vbeta and 13 Jbeta primers. Only in-frame clones appear in the TCRdb table, and some are missing; sequencing was by immunoSEQ multiplex PCR. The sample holds 95,000 to 150,000 clones, roughly 80% seen once. Material for sequencing was PBMCs. Source of these receptors: a female donor in good health and CMV-seropositive.

The chain is built from TRBV19 and TRBJ2-1, with D unresolved. CDR1 LNHDA and CDR2 SQIVND come from the germline V gene (reference sequence). The CDR3 length is 12 residues. The V end was cut by 2 bases, the J end by 8 bases, with 7 bases between. CDR3 region: CASSIPLYEQFF. CDR3 bases: TGTGCCAGTAGTATACCACTTTATGAGCAGTTCTTC. The full variable domain, its missing parts supplied by reference TRBV19 and TRBJ2-1, is DGGITQSPKYLFRKEGQNVTLSCEQNLNHDAMYWYRQDPGQGLRLIYYSQIVNDFQKGDIAEGYSVSREKKESFPLTVTSAQKNPTAFYLCASSIPLYEQFFGPGTRLTVL.

This chain links TRBV9 with TRBJ2-2; 10 bases fit TRBD2. J was trimmed by 3 bases and V by 1 base; bases with no gene match: 0. The CDR3 is 15 amino acids. Germline V gene data show CDR1 as SGDLS and CDR2 as YYNGEE. CDR3 region: CASSVLAGDTGELFF. In DNA, the CDR3 is TGTGCCAGCAGCGTACTAGCGGGGGACACCGGGGAGCTGTTTTTT.

This chain uses TRBV27 with TRBJ2-7; possible D gene TRBD2, 6 bases. The CDR3 length is 15 residues. The V end lost 4 bases, the J end lost 0 bases, and 13 bases lay between the germline ends. CDR1 MNHEY and CDR2 SMNVEV come from the germline V gene (reference sequence). The CDR3 sequence: CASSSPGLGSYEQYF. The DNA of the CDR3 is TGTGCCAGCAGTTCCCCGGGACTCGGCTCCTACGAGCAGTACTTC.

V usage is TRBV9 and J usage is TRBJ2-5; 9 positions match TRBD1. This CDR3 comprises 13 residues. V gave up 8 bases and J gave up 8 bases; unmatched junction bases: 10. CDR1 is SGDLS and CDR2 is YYNGEE in the germline V gene. CDR3 DNA sequence: TGTGCCAGTTCTGGGACAGGGTCATACACCCAGTACTTC. Translation gives CASSGTGSYTQYF.

The chain joins TRBV2 to TRBJ1-1; D is uncertain. Looked up from germline, CDR1 is SNHLY and CDR2 is FYNNEI. The CDR3 loop spans 11 amino acids. V lost 4 bases and J lost 11, with 11 bases in between. In DNA form, the CDR3 reads TGTGCCAGCAGTGCCCCGAATGAGGCTTTCTTT. Its protein product is CASSAPNEAFF.

This rearrangement joins TRBV5-4 to TRBJ2-7; maybe TRBD2 (6 bases). CDR3 length: 15 amino acids. Looked up from germline, CDR1 is SGHNT and CDR2 is YYREEE (reference sequence). V was shortened by 0 bases and J by 3 bases, with 13 bases between the two germline ends. The DNA of the CDR3 is TGTGCCAGCAGCTTGGACCGGGGGAAAAGCTACGAGCAGTACTTC. Its protein product is CASSLDRGKSYEQYF.

This rearrangement joins TRBV7-8 to TRBJ1-3, with 8 bases that match TRBD1. The trim removed 0 bases at V and 0 bases at J, leaving 7 bases unmatched. The CDR3 is 18 residues long. Germline CDR1 and CDR2: SGHVS and FQNEAQ. This CDR3 is CASSLAGLGQGSGNTIYF. The CDR3 nucleotides are TGTGCCAGCAGCTTAGCTGGGTTAGGACAGGGCTCTGGAAACACCATATATTTT.

The chain links TRBV28 to TRBJ1-5, with 7 bases lining up with TRBD1. Germline V gives CDR1 MDHEN, CDR2 SYDVKM. This CDR3 comprises 15 residues. With 7 bases clipped from V and 7 bases from J, the junction kept 13 bases outside the gene matches. CDR3 amino acids: CASNTGAKVEQPQHF. The CDR3 bases are TGTGCCAGCAATACAGGGGCAAAGGTGGAGCAGCCCCAGCATTTT.

This clone has a single count. J is TRBJ2-3 and V is TRBV5-1; 9 bases agree with TRBD2. Germline lookup yields CDR1 SGHRS and CDR2 YFSETQ. The CDR3 extends over 15 amino acids. The ends lost 4 bases at V and 2 bases at J; junction bases unmatched: 5. This CDR3 reads CASSPLAGLTDTQYF. The CDR3 DNA is TGCGCCAGCAGCCCCCTAGCGGGACTCACAGATACGCAGTATTTT.

The chain joins TRBV6-4 to TRBJ2-2; TRBD2 might be the D (6 bases). Trimming removed 0 bases at V and 4 bases at J, with 9 bases between. The CDR3 extends over 15 amino acids. CDR1 MRHNA and CDR2 SNTAGT come from the germline V gene. The CDR3 coding sequence is TGTGCCAGCAGTGACTCGGGGGGTCCCACCGGGGAGCTGTTTTTT. Its translation is CASSDSGGPTGELFF.

The chain employs TRBV4-1 and TRBJ1-1; tentatively, D is TRBD1 (5 bases). The V end lost 0 bases, the J end lost 7 bases, and 12 bases lay between the germline ends. CDR3 length: 14 residues. The germline V gene encodes CDR1 MGHRA and CDR2 YSYEKL. This chain's CDR3 is CASSQEGGRNEAFF. CDR3 sequence (DNA): TGCGCCAGCAGCCAAGAGGGGGGAAGAAATGAAGCTTTCTTT.

J is TRBJ2-2 and V is TRBV9, with 8 positions matching TRBD1. CDR1 and CDR2 from the germline V gene are SGDLS and YYNGEE. V dropped 4 bases and J dropped 2; count of bases not matched to a gene: 7. This CDR3 has 16 residues. CDR3 amino acids: CASSPGGRTNTGELFF. The DNA for the CDR3 is TGTGCCAGCAGCCCAGGGGGCAGAACCAACACCGGGGAGCTGTTTTTT.

V is TRBV7-9 and J is TRBJ1-6, with TRBD1 matching over 9 bases. V shed 5 bases and J 15 bases; nucleotides not matched to a gene: 11. Germline CDR1 and CDR2: SEHNR and FQNEAQ (reference sequence). The CDR3 consists of 14 residues. As DNA, the CDR3 is TGTGCCAGCAGCACGCCGGGACAGGGTGCTGACCTCCACTTT. Amino acids: CASSTPGQGADLHF.